These 8 T cell receptor beta chains originate from one sample sequenced in a study of T cells in Graves' hyperthyroidism and ophthalmopathy. The TCR beta CDR3 regions underwent amplification using RNA transcripts as the source. Initially, a first-round RT-PCR of the TCR CDR3 employed the HTBI primer set. Each CDR3 protein is one row after TCRdb ran MiXCR on the multiplex PCR reads. The repertoire holds a few hundred thousand distinct CDR3 sequences, 15% to 20% seen once, with about 3.5% in the top ten. What was sequenced was blood. These TCRs come from a young woman with Graves' hyperthyroidism.

The rearrangement uses TRBV28 and TRBJ2-4; D assignment may be TRBD1 or TRBD2 (5 bases each). The length of the CDR3 is 15 residues. In germline, CDR1 is MDHEN, CDR2 SYDVKM. V was trimmed by 3 bases and J by 0 bases, leaving 9 bases between them. The CDR3 protein is CASSFWGLAKNIQYF. CDR3 bases: TGTGCCAGCAGTTTCTGGGGGTTAGCCAAAAACATTCAGTACTTC.

This clonotype came up a few times. The chain employs TRBV18 and TRBJ1-2, with D maybe TRBD1 (5 bases). Trimming pared 5 bases from V and 4 bases from J, leaving 14 bases between. The CDR3 covers 14 residues. Germline lookup yields CDR1 KGHSH and CDR2 LQKENI. The CDR3: CASSEGTTPYGYTF. The CDR3 DNA sequence: TGTGCCAGCTCAGAAGGGACCACCCCCTATGGCTACACCTTC.

The genes are TRBV3-1 and TRBJ2-7, with 7 bases aligning to TRBD2. The CDR3 length is 14 residues. V lost 7 bases, J lost 3 bases, and 9 bases stayed unmatched. CDR1 and CDR2 (germline): LGHDT, YNNKEL (reference sequence). CDR3 sequence: CASTGLGGVYEQYF. The CDR3, as DNA: TGTGCCAGCACCGGTCTGGGGGGGGTCTACGAGCAGTACTTC.

In this sample, this clonotype turned up many times. This chain's CDR3 is CASSLVLQGAAAFF. The CDR3 DNA reads TGTGCCAGCAGCTTAGTGTTACAGGGGGCAGCAGCTTTCTTT. V is TRBV7-8 and J is TRBJ1-1, with TRBD1 matching 9 bases. J gave up 10 bases and V 1 base, and 7 bases lay outside the gene matches. Germline CDR1 SGHVS, CDR2 FQNEAQ. The CDR3 totals 14 residues. Looking up the rest from reference TRBV7-8 and TRBJ1-1 gives the full variable domain: GAGVSQSPRYKVAKRGQDVALRCDPISGHVSLFWYQQALGQGPEFLTYFQNEAQLDKSGLPSDRFFAERPEGSVSTLKIQRTQQEDSAVYLCASSLVLQGAAAFFGQGTRLTVV.

This clonotype was detected a few times. The chain combines TRBV28 with TRBJ1-2, with TRBD1 as a possible D gene (6 bases). The CDR3 covers 12 residues. Germline V gene data show CDR1 as MDHEN and CDR2 as SYDVKM. V lost 7 bases and J lost 3, with 9 bases in between. The CDR3 region has the DNA TGTGCCAGCATAGGGGGTTACTATGGCTACACCTTC. Protein product: CASIGGYYGYTF.

The chain combines TRBV12-3 or TRBV12-4 with TRBJ1-1; D remains unclear. Trimming shortened V by 11 bases and J by 0 bases, and 13 bases separated the two germline ends. The CDR3 contains 13 residues. The CDR3 DNA reads as TGTGCCTCAGGCGGTGAACTGAACACTGAAGCTTTCTTT. It is translated as CASGGELNTEAFF.

The chain carries TRBV4-1 and TRBJ1-2, with 9 bases that match TRBD1. There are 16 residues in the CDR3. V shed 2 bases, J shed 4 bases, and the junction held 8 bases outside the gene matches. Germline V gene lookup returns CDR1 MGHRA and CDR2 YSYEKL. CDR3: CASSQPGTGFSYGYTF. In DNA form, the CDR3 reads TGCGCCAGCAGCCAACCCGGGACAGGGTTCTCCTATGGCTACACCTTC.

This chain uses TRBV6-1 with TRBJ1-1; 7 nucleotides match TRBD1. The CDR3 loop spans 12 amino acids. Germline CDR1 is MNHNS and CDR2 is SASEGT. V was clipped by 3 bases and J by 10 bases; unmatched bases: 5. CDR3 DNA sequence: TGTGCCAGCAGTGATTCGACAGGGCGAGCTTTCTTT. Translation gives CASSDSTGRAFF.